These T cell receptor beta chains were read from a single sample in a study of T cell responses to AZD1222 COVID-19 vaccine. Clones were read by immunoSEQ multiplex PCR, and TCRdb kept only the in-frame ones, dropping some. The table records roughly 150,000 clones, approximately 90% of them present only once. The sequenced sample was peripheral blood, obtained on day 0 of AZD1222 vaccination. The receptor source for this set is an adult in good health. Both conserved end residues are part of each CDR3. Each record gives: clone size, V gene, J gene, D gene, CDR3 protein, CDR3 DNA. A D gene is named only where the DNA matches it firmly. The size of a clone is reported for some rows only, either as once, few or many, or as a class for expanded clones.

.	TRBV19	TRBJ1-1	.	CASSIEKTTEAFF	TGTGCCAGTAGTATAGAGAAAACCACTGAAGCTTTCTTT
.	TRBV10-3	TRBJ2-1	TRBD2	CASTGGIAEQFF	TGTGCCAGCACCGGGGGGATTGCTGAGCAGTTCTTC
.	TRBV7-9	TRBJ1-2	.	CASRLTVGYTF	TGTGCCAGCAGGTTGACAGTTGGCTACACCTTC
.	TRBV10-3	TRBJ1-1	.	CAISESGRGNTEAFF	TGTGCCATCAGTGAGTCTGGCAGGGGGAACACTGAAGCTTTCTTT
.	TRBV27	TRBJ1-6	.	CASSTRQFYNSPLHF	TGTGCCAGCAGTACCCGACAGTTCTATAATTCACCCCTCCACTTT
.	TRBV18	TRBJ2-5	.	CASSLLLETQYF	TGTGCCAGCTCACTTCTTTTGGAGACCCAGTACTTC
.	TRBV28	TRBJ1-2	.	CASRTQVPVGYGYTF	TGTGCCAGCAGAACTCAGGTCCCGGTGGGCTATGGCTACACCTTC
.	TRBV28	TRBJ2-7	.	CASSSLDLYEQYF	TGTGCCAGCAGTTCCCTGGACCTCTACGAGCAGTACTTC
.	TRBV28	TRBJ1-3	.	CASSFYGGAGNTIYF	TGTGCCAGCAGTTTCTACGGGGGCGCTGGAAACACCATATATTTT
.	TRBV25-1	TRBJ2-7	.	CASSETDSQPYEQYF	TGTGCCAGCAGTGAAACGGACAGCCAACCTTACGAGCAGTACTTC
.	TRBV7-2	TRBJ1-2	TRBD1	CASKRPGQGYGYTF	TGTGCCAGCAAACGACCGGGACAGGGTTATGGCTACACCTTC
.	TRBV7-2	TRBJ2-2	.	CASRSTGAGELFF	TGTGCCAGCAGGTCTACAGGAGCTGGGGAGCTGTTTTTT
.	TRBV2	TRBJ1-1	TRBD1	CASRAGTGVGTEAFF	TGTGCCAGCAGAGCCGGGACAGGGGTTGGGACTGAAGCTTTCTTT
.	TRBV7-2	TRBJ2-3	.	CASSLGGSADTQYF	TGTGCCAGCAGCTTGGGGGGTAGCGCAGATACGCAGTATTTT
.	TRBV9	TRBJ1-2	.	CASSVEGHPYGYTF	TGTGCCAGCAGCGTAGAGGGACATCCCTATGGCTACACCTTC
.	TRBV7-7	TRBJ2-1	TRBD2	CASSKGTSGRNEQFF	TGTGCTAGCAGCAAAGGGACTAGCGGGAGGAATGAGCAGTTCTTC
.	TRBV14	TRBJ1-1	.	CASSQDPGNLNTEAFF	TGTGCCAGCAGCCAAGACCCCGGCAATCTGAACACTGAAGCTTTCTTT
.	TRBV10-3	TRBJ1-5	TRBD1	CAISAGTEYGQPQHF	TGTGCCATCAGCGCCGGGACAGAGTATGGGCAGCCCCAGCATTTT
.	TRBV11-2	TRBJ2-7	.	CASSLAARISYEQYF	TGTGCCAGCAGCTTAGCGGCGCGAATTAGCTACGAGCAGTACTTC
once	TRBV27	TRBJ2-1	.	CASSLRGTQFF	TGTGCCAGCAGTTTGAGGGGTACGCAGTTCTTC
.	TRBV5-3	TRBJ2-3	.	CARSPNRGSAISTDTQYF	TGTGCCAGAAGCCCTAATCGGGGTAGCGCCATAAGCACAGATACGCAGTATTTT
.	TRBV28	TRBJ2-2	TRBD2	CASSLLSTRTRTGELFF	TGTGCCAGCAGTTTATTATCCACTAGGACTAGGACTGGGGAGCTGTTTTTT
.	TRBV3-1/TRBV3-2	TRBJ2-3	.	CASSQDDREARKRDTQYF	TGTGCCAGCAGCCAAGATGACAGAGAAGCAAGAAAAAGGGATACGCAGTATTTT
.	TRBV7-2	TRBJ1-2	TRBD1	CASSSQRGLTYGYTF	TGTGCCAGCAGCTCGCAGAGGGGGCTCACCTATGGCTACACCTTC
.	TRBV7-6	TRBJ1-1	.	CASSQGPATLGTEAFF	TGTGCCAGCAGCCAGGGACCGGCGACCCTTGGCACTGAAGCTTTCTTT
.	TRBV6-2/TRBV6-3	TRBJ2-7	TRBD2	CASSIAGTTSFSYEQYF	TGTGCCAGCAGCATTGCCGGGACTACAAGTTTCTCCTACGAGCAGTACTTC
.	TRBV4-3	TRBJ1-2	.	CASSHSRGYGYTF	TGCGCCAGCAGCCACTCGAGGGGCTATGGCTACACCTTC
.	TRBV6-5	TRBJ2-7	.	CASSYARSSYEQYF	TGTGCCAGCAGTTACGCCAGGAGCTCCTACGAGCAGTACTTC
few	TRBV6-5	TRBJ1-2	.	CASSTRVPGLYGYTF	TGTGCCAGCAGTACCCGGGTCCCCGGTTTATATGGCTACACCTTC
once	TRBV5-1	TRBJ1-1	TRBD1	CASSLADRDVTEAFF	TGCGCCAGCAGCTTGGCGGACAGGGATGTAACTGAAGCTTTCTTT
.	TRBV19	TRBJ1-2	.	CASRLRGGENGYTF	TGTGCCAGTAGACTCCGCGGGGGGGAGAATGGCTACACCTTC
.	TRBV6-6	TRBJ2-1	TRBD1	CATGGDRGRNEQFF	TGTGCCACCGGGGGGGACAGGGGGCGTAATGAGCAGTTCTTC
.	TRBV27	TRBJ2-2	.	CASTTGARTGELFF	TGTGCCAGCACGACGGGAGCGAGGACCGGGGAGCTGTTTTTT